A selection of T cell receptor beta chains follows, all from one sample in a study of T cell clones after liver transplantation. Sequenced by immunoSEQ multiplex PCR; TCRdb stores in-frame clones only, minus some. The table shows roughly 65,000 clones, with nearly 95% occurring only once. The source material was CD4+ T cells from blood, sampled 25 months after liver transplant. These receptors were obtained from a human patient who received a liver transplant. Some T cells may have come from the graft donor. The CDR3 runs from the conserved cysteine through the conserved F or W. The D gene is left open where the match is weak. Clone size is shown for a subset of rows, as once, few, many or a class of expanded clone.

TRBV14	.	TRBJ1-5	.	CASSQADNQPQHF	TGTGCCAGCAGCCAGGCAGACAATCAGCCCCAGCATTTT
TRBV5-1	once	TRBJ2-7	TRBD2	CASSSSTSENEQYF	TGCGCCAGCAGCTCCTCGACTAGCGAAAACGAGCAGTACTTC
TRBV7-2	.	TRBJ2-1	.	CASRRDSDHEQFF	TGTGCCAGCAGACGGGACTCTGACCATGAGCAGTTCTTC
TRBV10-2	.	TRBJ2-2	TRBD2	CASSVSSGSTGELFF	TGCGCCAGCAGTGTCTCTAGCGGGAGCACCGGGGAGCTGTTTTTT
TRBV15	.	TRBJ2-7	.	CATSVGYEQYF	TGTGCCACCAGCGTCGGCTACGAGCAGTACTTC
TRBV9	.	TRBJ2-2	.	CASSVEITNTGELFF	TGTGCCAGCAGCGTAGAGATAACTAACACCGGGGAGCTGTTTTTT
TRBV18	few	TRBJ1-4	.	CASSPPGSPEKLFF	TGTGCCAGCTCACCCCCAGGGAGCCCTGAAAAACTGTTTTTT
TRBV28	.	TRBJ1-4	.	CASSLDEKLFF	TGTGCCAGCAGTTTAGACGAAAAACTGTTTTTT
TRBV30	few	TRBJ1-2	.	CAWSVGGTYGYTF	TGTGCCTGGAGTGTAGGGGGTACCTATGGCTACACCTTC
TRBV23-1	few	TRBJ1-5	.	CASTQPMGNQPQHF	TGCGCCAGCACTCAACCTATGGGCAATCAGCCCCAGCATTTT